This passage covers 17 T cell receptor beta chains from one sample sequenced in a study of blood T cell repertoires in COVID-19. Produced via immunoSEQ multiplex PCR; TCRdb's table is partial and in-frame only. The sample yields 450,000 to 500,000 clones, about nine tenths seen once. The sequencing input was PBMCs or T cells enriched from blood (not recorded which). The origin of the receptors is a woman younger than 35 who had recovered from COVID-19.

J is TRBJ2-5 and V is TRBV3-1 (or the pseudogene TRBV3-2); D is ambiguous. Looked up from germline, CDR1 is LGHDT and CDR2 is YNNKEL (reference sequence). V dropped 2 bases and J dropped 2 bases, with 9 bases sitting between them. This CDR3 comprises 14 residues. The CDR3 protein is CASSQNTQQETQYF. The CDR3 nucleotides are TGTGCCAGCAGCCAAAACACCCAGCAAGAGACCCAGTACTTC.

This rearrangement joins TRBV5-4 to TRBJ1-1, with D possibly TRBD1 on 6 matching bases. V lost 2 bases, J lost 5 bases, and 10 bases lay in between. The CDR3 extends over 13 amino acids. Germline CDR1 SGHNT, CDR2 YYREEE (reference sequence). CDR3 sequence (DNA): TGTGCCAGCAGCTTACCCCAGGGGACTGAAGCTTTCTTT. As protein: CASSLPQGTEAFF.

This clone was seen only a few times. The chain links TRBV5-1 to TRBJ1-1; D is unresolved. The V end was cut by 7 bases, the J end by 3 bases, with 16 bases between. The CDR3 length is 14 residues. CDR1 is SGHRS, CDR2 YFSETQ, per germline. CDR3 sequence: CASSMSVKDTEAFF. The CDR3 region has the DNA TGCGCCAGCTCCATGAGCGTGAAGGACACTGAAGCTTTCTTT.

This chain's CDR3 is CSVSSGTGQETQYF. The CDR3 DNA is TGCAGCGTTTCTTCCGGGACAGGGCAAGAGACCCAGTACTTC. This chain links TRBV29-1 with TRBJ2-5; TRBD1 matches at 9 bases. Looked up from germline, CDR1 is SQVTM and CDR2 is ANQGSEA. This CDR3 has 14 residues. The junction had 6 bases not matched to a gene; V was cut back by 5 bases and J by 2 bases.

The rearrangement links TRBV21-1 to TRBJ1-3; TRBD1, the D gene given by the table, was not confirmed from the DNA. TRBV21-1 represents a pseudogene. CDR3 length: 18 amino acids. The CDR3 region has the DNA TGTGCCAGCAGGAATGAGATTGTAAGGGGTAACTCTGGAAACACCATATATTTT. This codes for CASRNEIVRGNSGNTIYF.

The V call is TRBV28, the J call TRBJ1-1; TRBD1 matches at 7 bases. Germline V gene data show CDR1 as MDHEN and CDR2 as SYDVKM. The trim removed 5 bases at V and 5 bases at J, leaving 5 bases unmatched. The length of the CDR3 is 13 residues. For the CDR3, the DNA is TGTGCCAGCAGTCGTACAGGGGAAACTGAAGCTTTCTTT. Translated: CASSRTGETEAFF.

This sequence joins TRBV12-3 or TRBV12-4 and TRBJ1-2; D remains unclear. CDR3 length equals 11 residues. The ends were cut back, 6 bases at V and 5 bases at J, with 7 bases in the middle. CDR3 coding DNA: TGTGCCAGCAGGTCGGTTTATGGCTACACCTTC. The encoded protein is CASRSVYGYTF.

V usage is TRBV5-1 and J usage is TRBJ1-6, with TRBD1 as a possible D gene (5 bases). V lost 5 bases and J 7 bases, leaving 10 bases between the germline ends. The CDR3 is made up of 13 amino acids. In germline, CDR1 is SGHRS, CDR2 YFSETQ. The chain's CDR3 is CASSGARNSPLHF. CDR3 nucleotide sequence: TGCGCCAGCAGTGGGGCGAGGAATTCACCCCTCCACTTT.

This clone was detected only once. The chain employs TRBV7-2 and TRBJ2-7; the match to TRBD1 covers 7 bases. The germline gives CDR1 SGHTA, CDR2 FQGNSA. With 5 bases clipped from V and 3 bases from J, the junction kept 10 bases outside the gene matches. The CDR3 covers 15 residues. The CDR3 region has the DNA TGTGCCAGCAGCGAACACCGGGACAGAGTCTACGAGCAGTACTTC. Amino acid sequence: CASSEHRDRVYEQYF.

CDR3 sequence: CASARGTEAFF. The CDR3 region has the DNA TGTGCCAGCGCAAGAGGGACTGAAGCTTTCTTT. The V and J genes are TRBV4-2 and TRBJ1-1, with no clear D. The CDR3 runs to 11 residues. Germline assignment: CDR1 LGHNA and CDR2 YNFKEQ. V lost 8 bases and J 5 bases, leaving 9 bases between the germline ends.

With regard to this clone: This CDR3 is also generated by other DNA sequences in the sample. The CDR3 DNA reads as TGTGCCAGCACCGTTTACAATGAGCAGTTCTTC. It codes for CASTVYNEQFF. The J gene is TRBJ2-1, the V gene TRBV2; D gene ambiguous. The CDR3 is 11 amino acids. Germline CDR1 is SNHLY and CDR2 is FYNNEI. Trimming cost V 7 bases and J 4 bases, with 5 bases left between them.

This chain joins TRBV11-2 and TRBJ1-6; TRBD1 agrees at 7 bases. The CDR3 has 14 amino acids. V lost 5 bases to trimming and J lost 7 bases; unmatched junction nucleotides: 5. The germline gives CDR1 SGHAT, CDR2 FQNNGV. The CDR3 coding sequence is TGTGCCAGCAGCCCCGACAGGGTGAATTCACCCCTCCACTTT. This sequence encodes CASSPDRVNSPLHF.

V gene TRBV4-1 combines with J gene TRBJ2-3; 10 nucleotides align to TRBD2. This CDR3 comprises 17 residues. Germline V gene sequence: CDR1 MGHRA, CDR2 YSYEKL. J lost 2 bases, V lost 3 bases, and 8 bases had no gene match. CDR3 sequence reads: CASSQRGTSANTDTQYF. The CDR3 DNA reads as TGCGCCAGCAGCCAGAGGGGGACTAGCGCGAACACAGATACGCAGTATTTT.

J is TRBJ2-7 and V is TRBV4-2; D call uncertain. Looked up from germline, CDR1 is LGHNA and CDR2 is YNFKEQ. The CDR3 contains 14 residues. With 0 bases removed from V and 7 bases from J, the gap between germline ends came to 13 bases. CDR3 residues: CASSQERFAGEQYF. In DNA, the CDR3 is TGTGCCAGCAGCCAAGAACGGTTTGCCGGTGAGCAGTACTTC.

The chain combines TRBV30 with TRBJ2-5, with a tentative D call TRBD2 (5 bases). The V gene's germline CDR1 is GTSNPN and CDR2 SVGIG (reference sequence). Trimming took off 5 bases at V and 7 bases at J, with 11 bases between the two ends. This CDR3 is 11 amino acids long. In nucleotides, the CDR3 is TGTGCCTGGGGAGGACGGGGGACCCAGTACTTC. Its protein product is CAWGGRGTQYF.

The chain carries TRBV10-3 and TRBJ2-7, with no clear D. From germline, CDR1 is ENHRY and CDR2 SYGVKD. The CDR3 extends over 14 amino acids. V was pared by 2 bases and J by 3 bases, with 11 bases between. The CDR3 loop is CAISEVGLSYEQYF. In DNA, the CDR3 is TGTGCCATCAGTGAGGTGGGCCTGAGCTACGAGCAGTACTTC.

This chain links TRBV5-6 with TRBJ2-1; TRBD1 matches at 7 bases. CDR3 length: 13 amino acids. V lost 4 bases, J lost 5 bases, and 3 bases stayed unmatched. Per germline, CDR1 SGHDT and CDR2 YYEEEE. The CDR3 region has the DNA TGTGCCAGCAGCCCCACAGGGGACAATGAGCAGTTCTTC. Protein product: CASSPTGDNEQFF.